These 4 T cell receptor beta chains came from one sample sequenced in a study of T cell responses to AZD1222 COVID-19 vaccine. Libraries were prepared by immunoSEQ multiplex PCR; TCRdb keeps only in-frame clonotypes and omits some of them. Altogether about 76,000 clones are present, 88% being singletons, with the ten largest covering 4% to 5.5%. This specimen consisted of peripheral blood, obtained on day 0 of MenACWY control vaccination. These receptors were taken from an adult in good health.

The chain is built from TRBV30 and TRBJ1-5; D call uncertain. The CDR3 is 16 residues long. V was pared by 2 bases and J by 3 bases, with 17 bases between. Germline V CDR1 and CDR2: GTSNPN, SVGIG (reference sequence). CDR3 in amino acids: CAWSNGRSGNNQPQHF. The CDR3 DNA is TGTGCCTGGAGTAATGGGAGGTCCGGTAACAATCAGCCCCAGCATTTT. The full variable domain, with the rest looked up from reference TRBV30 and TRBJ1-5, is SQTIHQWPATLVQPVGSPLSLECTVEGTSNPNLYWYRQAAGRGLQLLFYSVGIGQISSEVPQNLSASRPQDRQFILSSKKLLLSDSGFYLCAWSNGRSGNNQPQHFGDGTRLSIL.

The gene calls are TRBV7-2 and TRBJ2-7, with TRBD2 identical over 9 bases. In germline, CDR1 is SGHTA, CDR2 FQGNSA. The CDR3 has 15 amino acids. The junction had 3 bases not matched to a gene; V was cut back by 2 bases and J by 1 base. CDR3 residues: CASSLSGRKSYEQYF. The CDR3 bases are TGTGCCAGCAGCTTAAGCGGGAGGAAGTCCTACGAGCAGTACTTC.

In nucleotides, the CDR3 is TGTGCCAGCAGTTTAGCAGGGGGCAGTGGCTACACCTTC. Translated, it gives CASSLAGGSGYTF. The V and J genes are TRBV12-3 or TRBV12-4 and TRBJ1-2; 7 bases map to TRBD1. This CDR3 has 13 residues. The V and J ends lost 0 bases and 7 bases, in that order; junction bases with no gene match: 2.

DNA of the CDR3: TGCGCCAGCAGCCAAGTACCGCGACAGGGGGTAGAAGAGCAGTTCTTC. Residues: CASSQVPRQGVEEQFF. The rearrangement links TRBV4-3 to TRBJ2-1, with 9 bases fitting TRBD1. This CDR3 is built from 16 residues. The V gene's germline CDR1 is LGHNA and CDR2 YSLEER. Germline trimming cut 1 base from V and 10 bases from J; bases unmatched to any gene: 11.